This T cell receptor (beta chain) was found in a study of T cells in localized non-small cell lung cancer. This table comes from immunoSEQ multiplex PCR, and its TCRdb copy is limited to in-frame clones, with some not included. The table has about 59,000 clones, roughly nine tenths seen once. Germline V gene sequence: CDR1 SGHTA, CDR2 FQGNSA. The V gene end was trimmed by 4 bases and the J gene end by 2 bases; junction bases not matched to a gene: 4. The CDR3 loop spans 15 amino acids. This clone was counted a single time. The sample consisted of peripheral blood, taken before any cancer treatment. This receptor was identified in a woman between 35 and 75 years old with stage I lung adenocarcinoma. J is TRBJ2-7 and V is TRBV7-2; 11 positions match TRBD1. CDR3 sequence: CASSSMGQGAYEQYF. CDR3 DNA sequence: TGTGCCAGCAGCTCAATGGGACAGGGGGCCTACGAGCAGTACTTC.